A selection of T cell receptor beta chains follows, all from one sample in a study of T cells in Graves' hyperthyroidism and ophthalmopathy. TCRdb re-derived calls from the multiplex PCR reads in MiXCR, one entry per CDR3 protein. In the table there are some 140,000 distinct CDR3 sequences, around 20% of which are singletons. Sequencing used blood. The receptors were gathered from a woman between 45 and 60 years old with Graves' hyperthyroidism that later progressed to Graves' ophthalmopathy. CDR3s include the opening cysteine and the closing phenylalanine or tryptophan. A D gene is named only where the DNA matches it firmly. Not every row has a clone size; where given, it reads once, few, many or a size class.

v_call: TRBV2
j_call: TRBJ2-1
clone_size: many
d_call: TRBD1
cdr3_nt: TGTGCCAGCTCAAGACAGGGGGCGCAGGGGAATGAGCAGTTCTTC
cdr3_aa: CASSRQGAQGNEQFF

v_call: TRBV2
j_call: TRBJ2-3
clone_size: many
d_call: .
cdr3_nt: TGTGCCAGCAGTGAAAGGCCTAGCCGAAGCACAGATACGCAGTATTTT
cdr3_aa: CASSERPSRSTDTQYF

v_call: TRBV2
j_call: TRBJ2-5
clone_size: many
d_call: .
cdr3_nt: TGTGCCAGCCGCTGGCGGGCCCAAGAGACCCAGTACTTC
cdr3_aa: CASRWRAQETQYF

v_call: TRBV14
j_call: TRBJ2-5
clone_size: .
d_call: .
cdr3_nt: TGTGCCAGCAGCCAAGAATTTGGCACAGAAGAGACCCAGTACTTC
cdr3_aa: CASSQEFGTEETQYF

v_call: TRBV28
j_call: TRBJ2-3
clone_size: many
d_call: .
cdr3_nt: TGTGCCAGCAGTTTATACTTCACAGATACGCAGTATTTT
cdr3_aa: CASSLYFTDTQYF

v_call: TRBV7-8
j_call: TRBJ2-5
clone_size: many
d_call: .
cdr3_nt: TGTGCCACAGCTTCCACGGCACAAGAGACCCAGTACTTC
cdr3_aa: CATASTAQETQYF

v_call: TRBV28
j_call: TRBJ2-7
clone_size: many
d_call: TRBD2
cdr3_nt: TGTGCCAGCACTCGACTAGCGGGAGTTATCGAGCAGTACTTC
cdr3_aa: CASTRLAGVIEQYF

v_call: TRBV28
j_call: TRBJ2-7
clone_size: many
d_call: .
cdr3_nt: TGTGCCAGCAGCCCCTCGAGCTCCTACGAGCAGTACTTC
cdr3_aa: CASSPSSSYEQYF

v_call: TRBV11-2
j_call: TRBJ2-2
clone_size: .
d_call: TRBD1
cdr3_nt: TGTGCCAGCAGCTTAATCACAGGGGGCCTGCTGTTTTTT
cdr3_aa: CASSLITGGLLFF

v_call: TRBV11-2
j_call: TRBJ1-2
clone_size: many
d_call: .
cdr3_nt: TGTGCCAGCAGCTTAAAGGCCGGAAATAACTATGGCTACACCTTC
cdr3_aa: CASSLKAGNNYGYTF

v_call: TRBV5-1
j_call: TRBJ2-5
clone_size: many
d_call: .
cdr3_nt: TGCGCCAGCAGCTTGGGGGGTTACCAAGAGACCCAGTACTTC
cdr3_aa: CASSLGGYQETQYF

v_call: TRBV28
j_call: TRBJ2-3
clone_size: few
d_call: .
cdr3_nt: TGTGCCAGCAGTCTCCTGGGCACAGGGAAGGCCGCACATACGCAGTATTTT
cdr3_aa: CASSLLGTGKAAHTQYF

v_call: TRBV30
j_call: TRBJ2-5
clone_size: many
d_call: TRBD2
cdr3_nt: TGTGCCTGGAGTGTACGCCCATTTATGGCGGGAGGGCCAGAAGAGACCCAGTACTTC
cdr3_aa: CAWSVRPFMAGGPEETQYF

v_call: TRBV7-9
j_call: TRBJ2-2
clone_size: few
d_call: .
cdr3_nt: TGTGCCAGCAGTTCGGGGGGCCCGGGCACCGGGGAGCTGTTTTTT
cdr3_aa: CASSSGGPGTGELFF

v_call: TRBV7-9
j_call: TRBJ1-5
clone_size: .
d_call: .
cdr3_nt: TGTGCCAGCAGCTTAATTGACAATCAGCCCCAGCATTTT
cdr3_aa: CASSLIDNQPQHF

v_call: TRBV20-1
j_call: TRBJ2-3
clone_size: many
d_call: TRBD1
cdr3_nt: TGCAGTGCTACCGGGACAGGGGGGGATACGCAGTATTTT
cdr3_aa: CSATGTGGDTQYF

v_call: TRBV6-2/TRBV6-3
j_call: TRBJ1-2
clone_size: .
d_call: TRBD1
cdr3_nt: TGTGCCAGCAGGGACAGGGGAAGAGCTGGCTACACCTTC
cdr3_aa: CASRDRGRAGYTF

v_call: TRBV5-4
j_call: TRBJ2-2
clone_size: many
d_call: TRBD2
cdr3_nt: TGTGCCAGCAGCTTTGGACTAGCGAGAAACACCGGGGAGCTGTTTTTT
cdr3_aa: CASSFGLARNTGELFF

v_call: TRBV5-1
j_call: TRBJ2-1
clone_size: .
d_call: TRBD2
cdr3_nt: TGCGCCAGCAGTCTCTCCCGTAGCGGGGCACGATACAATGAGCAGTTCTTC
cdr3_aa: CASSLSRSGARYNEQFF

v_call: TRBV3-1
j_call: TRBJ2-7
clone_size: .
d_call: TRBD2
cdr3_nt: TGTGCCAGCAGCCCCGTTCTAGCGGGAGACGAGCAGTACTTC
cdr3_aa: CASSPVLAGDEQYF

v_call: TRBV5-1
j_call: TRBJ2-1
clone_size: many
d_call: .
cdr3_nt: TGCGCCAGCAGCTTGGGAAGTAGCGTCGTGGATGAGCAGTTCTTC
cdr3_aa: CASSLGSSVVDEQFF

v_call: TRBV18
j_call: TRBJ1-5
clone_size: many
d_call: .
cdr3_nt: TGTGCCAGCTCTCGCACCGGGGACAATCAGCCCCAGCATTTT
cdr3_aa: CASSRTGDNQPQHF

v_call: TRBV5-1
j_call: TRBJ2-5
clone_size: .
d_call: .
cdr3_nt: TGCGTCAGCAGCCCGCGACAGTCCCAAGAGACCCAGTACTTC
cdr3_aa: CVSSPRQSQETQYF

v_call: TRBV12-3/TRBV12-4
j_call: TRBJ1-5
clone_size: many
d_call: .
cdr3_nt: TGTGCCAGCAGAGCCGCGGGGGTGGGCAATCAGCCCCAGCATTTT
cdr3_aa: CASRAAGVGNQPQHF

v_call: TRBV2
j_call: TRBJ2-7
clone_size: many
d_call: .
cdr3_nt: TGTGCCAGCACTTCGGACAGCGAGCAGTACTTC
cdr3_aa: CASTSDSEQYF

v_call: TRBV29-1
j_call: TRBJ2-7
clone_size: .
d_call: TRBD2
cdr3_nt: TGCAGCGCGGGACTAGCGGTCTCCTACGAGCAGTACTTC
cdr3_aa: CSAGLAVSYEQYF

v_call: TRBV7-6
j_call: TRBJ2-3
clone_size: many
d_call: .
cdr3_nt: TGTGCCAGCAGCTTAGAGGCAGTAAGCACAGATACGCAGTATTTT
cdr3_aa: CASSLEAVSTDTQYF

v_call: TRBV3-1
j_call: TRBJ1-1
clone_size: many
d_call: TRBD1
cdr3_nt: TGTGCCAGCAGCCAGGGGACAGGGGGAGCTGAAGCTTTCTTT
cdr3_aa: CASSQGTGGAEAFF

v_call: TRBV28
j_call: TRBJ2-3
clone_size: .
d_call: .
cdr3_nt: TGTGCCAGCTCACCACGTGAGGGTCGGACAGATACGCAGTATTTT
cdr3_aa: CASSPREGRTDTQYF

v_call: TRBV7-9
j_call: TRBJ1-3
clone_size: many
d_call: .
cdr3_nt: TGTGCCAGCAGCTCAAAAGGAAACACCATATATTTT
cdr3_aa: CASSSKGNTIYF

v_call: TRBV4-1
j_call: TRBJ2-7
clone_size: many
d_call: .
cdr3_nt: TGCGCCAGCAGCCGGATCGGGCCCTCCTACGAGCAGTACTTC
cdr3_aa: CASSRIGPSYEQYF

v_call: TRBV18
j_call: TRBJ1-2
clone_size: many
d_call: .
cdr3_nt: TGTGCCAGCTCACTAGAAATGACTCGAACCAGCTATGGCTACACCTTC
cdr3_aa: CASSLEMTRTSYGYTF

v_call: TRBV10-1
j_call: TRBJ2-7
clone_size: .
d_call: TRBD1
cdr3_nt: TGCGCCAGCAGTGAGTTTTCCGGACAGGGGACCGAGCAGTACTTC
cdr3_aa: CASSEFSGQGTEQYF

v_call: TRBV2
j_call: TRBJ2-5
clone_size: once
d_call: TRBD2
cdr3_nt: TGTGCCAGCACTCAGCGGGAGGGGGAAGAGACCCAGTACTTC
cdr3_aa: CASTQREGEETQYF

v_call: TRBV15
j_call: TRBJ1-2
clone_size: .
d_call: TRBD1
cdr3_nt: TGTGCCACCAGCAGAGATAAGGGGGCGCGTGGCTACACCTTC
cdr3_aa: CATSRDKGARGYTF

v_call: TRBV5-4
j_call: TRBJ2-2
clone_size: few
d_call: TRBD1
cdr3_nt: TGTGCCAGCGGTAGACAGGGCCTCTCGAACACCGGGGAGCTGTTTTTT
cdr3_aa: CASGRQGLSNTGELFF

v_call: TRBV5-5
j_call: TRBJ1-4
clone_size: many
d_call: TRBD1
cdr3_nt: TGTGCCAGCAGCTTGAATCCTGCGGGACAGCACAATGAAAAACTGTTTTTT
cdr3_aa: CASSLNPAGQHNEKLFF

v_call: TRBV30
j_call: TRBJ2-5
clone_size: many
d_call: .
cdr3_nt: TGTGCCTGGGGGAAGACAGTGCAAGAGACCCAGTACTTC
cdr3_aa: CAWGKTVQETQYF

v_call: TRBV24-1
j_call: TRBJ2-2
clone_size: few
d_call: TRBD2
cdr3_nt: TGTGCCACCAGTGACCCTGGACTAGCGGGAAGTACCGGGGAGCTGTTTTTT
cdr3_aa: CATSDPGLAGSTGELFF

v_call: TRBV20-1
j_call: TRBJ2-5
clone_size: many
d_call: TRBD2
cdr3_nt: TGCAGTGCCTTGGGACTAGCGGGATATGGAGAGACCCAGTACTTC
cdr3_aa: CSALGLAGYGETQYF

v_call: TRBV6-1
j_call: TRBJ2-3
clone_size: .
d_call: .
cdr3_nt: TGTGCCAGCAGTGTTAGAGAAAGTCCCACAGATACGCAGTATTTT
cdr3_aa: CASSVRESPTDTQYF

v_call: TRBV29-1
j_call: TRBJ2-5
clone_size: few
d_call: .
cdr3_nt: TGCAGCGTTGAAGAAAAGGGGCGAGAGACCCAGTACTTC
cdr3_aa: CSVEEKGRETQYF

v_call: TRBV2
j_call: TRBJ1-2
clone_size: few
d_call: .
cdr3_nt: TGTGCCAGCAGTGACCCCGGGGACTATGGCTACACCTTC
cdr3_aa: CASSDPGDYGYTF

v_call: TRBV7-9
j_call: TRBJ1-1
clone_size: many
d_call: .
cdr3_nt: TGTGCCAGCAGCTTGAGCTCCATGAACACTGAAGCTTTCTTT
cdr3_aa: CASSLSSMNTEAFF

v_call: TRBV19
j_call: TRBJ2-7
clone_size: .
d_call: TRBD2
cdr3_nt: TGTGCCAGTAGTATGGGGGGCAGCGGGAGGGCGCACGAGCAGTACTTC
cdr3_aa: CASSMGGSGRAHEQYF

v_call: TRBV18
j_call: TRBJ2-2
clone_size: many
d_call: TRBD1
cdr3_nt: TGTGCCAGCTCACGGACAGGGGGAACCGGGGAGCTGTTTTTT
cdr3_aa: CASSRTGGTGELFF

v_call: TRBV20-1
j_call: TRBJ2-5
clone_size: .
d_call: .
cdr3_nt: TGCAGTGCTGGCGGGCTGGGTGGAGAGACCCAGTACTTC
cdr3_aa: CSAGGLGGETQYF

v_call: TRBV7-8
j_call: TRBJ2-7
clone_size: .
d_call: TRBD1
cdr3_nt: TGTGCCAGCAGCGGGCGGGACAGGTTATCCTACGAGCAGTACTTC
cdr3_aa: CASSGRDRLSYEQYF

v_call: TRBV28
j_call: TRBJ2-7
clone_size: many
d_call: TRBD1
cdr3_nt: TGTGCCAGCAGTCCACCCGGGACAGGGTATTCCTACGAGCAGTACTTC
cdr3_aa: CASSPPGTGYSYEQYF

v_call: TRBV5-1
j_call: TRBJ1-2
clone_size: few
d_call: TRBD1
cdr3_nt: TGCGCCAGTAAAGAAGCGACAGGGAGGAAGGATGGCTACACCTTC
cdr3_aa: CASKEATGRKDGYTF

v_call: TRBV10-3
j_call: TRBJ1-5
clone_size: .
d_call: TRBD1
cdr3_nt: TGTGCGACAGGGGAGGACAATCAGCCCCAGCATTTT
cdr3_aa: CATGEDNQPQHF